This T cell receptor beta chain was captured by sequencing in a study of monozygotic twins with inflammatory bowel disease. Points from the study as a whole: Compared with healthy twins, IBD patients shared fewer clonotypes with others, especially with disease activity.

TCRdb re-called the 5' RACE reads; one entry per CDR3 protein, DNA not given. This sample's table has roughly 160,000 distinct CDR3 sequences. This CDR3 region has 14 residues. Germline CDR1 reads LGHNA; CDR2 reads YSLEER. As concerns this clonotype: Antigen: not known.

This receptor was identified in a human donor with ulcerative colitis or Crohn's disease, or a healthy co-twin of an affected twin (not recorded which). Sequencing was done on a sample of blood. This chain links TRBV4-3 with TRBJ2-7; TCRdb's D call of TRBD2 is untestable without DNA. The CDR3 sequence: CASSPPGLAGEQYF.